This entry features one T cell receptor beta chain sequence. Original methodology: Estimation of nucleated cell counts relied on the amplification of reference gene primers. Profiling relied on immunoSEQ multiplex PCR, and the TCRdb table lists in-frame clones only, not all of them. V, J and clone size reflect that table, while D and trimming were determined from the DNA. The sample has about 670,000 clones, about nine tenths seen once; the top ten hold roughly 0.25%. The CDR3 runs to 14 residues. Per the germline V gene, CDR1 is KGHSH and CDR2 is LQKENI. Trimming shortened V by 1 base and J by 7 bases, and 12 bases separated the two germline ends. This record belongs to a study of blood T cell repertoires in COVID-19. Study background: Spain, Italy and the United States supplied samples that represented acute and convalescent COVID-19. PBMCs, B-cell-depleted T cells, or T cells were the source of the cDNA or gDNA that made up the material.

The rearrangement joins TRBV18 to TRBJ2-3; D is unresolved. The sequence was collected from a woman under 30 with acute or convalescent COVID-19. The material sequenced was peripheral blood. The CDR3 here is CASSPLEVPHTQYF. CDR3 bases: TGTGCCAGCTCACCACTCGAGGTACCCCATACGCAGTATTTT.